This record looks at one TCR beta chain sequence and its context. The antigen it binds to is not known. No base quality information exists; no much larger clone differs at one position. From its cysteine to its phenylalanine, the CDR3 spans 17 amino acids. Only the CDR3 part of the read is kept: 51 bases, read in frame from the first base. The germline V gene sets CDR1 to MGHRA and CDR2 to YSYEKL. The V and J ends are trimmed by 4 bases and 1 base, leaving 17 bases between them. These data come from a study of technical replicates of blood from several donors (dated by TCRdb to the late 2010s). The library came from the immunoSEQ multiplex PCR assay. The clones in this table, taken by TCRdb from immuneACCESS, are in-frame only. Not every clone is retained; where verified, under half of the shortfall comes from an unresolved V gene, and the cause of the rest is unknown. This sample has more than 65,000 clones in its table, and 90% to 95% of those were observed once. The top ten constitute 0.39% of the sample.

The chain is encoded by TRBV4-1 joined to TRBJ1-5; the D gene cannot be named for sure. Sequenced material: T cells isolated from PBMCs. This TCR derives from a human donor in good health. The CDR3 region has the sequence CASSPRSGRRSNQPQHF. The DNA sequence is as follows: TGCGCCAGCAGCCCCCGTTCGGGGAGAAGGAGCAATCAGCCCCAGCATTTT.